This is a list of T cell receptor beta chains from one sample in a study of cytomegalovirus exposure and HLA in healthy donors. The method was immunoSEQ multiplex PCR; TCRdb's version includes in-frame clones alone and lacks a portion of them. This sample has about 79,000 clones, with approximately 93% found just once. Sequences were obtained from PBMCs. The source is a woman in her twenties or thirties in good health and CMV-seronegative. Both conserved end residues are part of each CDR3. D genes are given only for firm matches. For some rows the clone size is stated as once, few or many, or as a class when expanded; others skip it.

>NA|TRBV7-9|TRBJ1-1|NA
CASNSGGEAFF
TGTGCCAGCAACTCGGGGGGTGAAGCTTTCTTT
>NA|TRBV30|TRBJ2-4|NA
CAFGREGGVAKNIQYF
TGTGCCTTCGGCCGCGAAGGCGGAGTGGCCAAAAACATTCAGTACTTC
>NA|TRBV7-2|TRBJ2-5|TRBD2
CASSLALAGGPSKTQYF
TGTGCCAGCAGCTTAGCTTTAGCGGGAGGGCCCTCGAAGACCCAGTACTTC
>NA|TRBV4-2|TRBJ2-3|TRBD1
CASSVGQGAPTDTQYF
TGTGCCAGCAGCGTTGGACAGGGGGCCCCCACAGATACGCAGTATTTT
>NA|TRBV7-9|TRBJ2-4|TRBD2
CASSFLLAGGPLAKNIQYF
TGTGCCAGCAGCTTTCTCCTAGCGGGGGGACCACTAGCCAAAAACATTCAGTACTTC
>few|TRBV6-4|TRBJ2-3|NA
CASSVSRGSTDTQYF
TGTGCCAGCAGTGTAAGCCGGGGAAGCACAGATACGCAGTATTTT
>NA|TRBV7-9|TRBJ2-3|NA
CASSTRQTSSTDTQYF
TGTGCCAGCAGCACCCGACAGACCTCTAGCACAGATACGCAGTATTTT
>NA|TRBV5-4|TRBJ2-7|NA
CASSLNRALREQYF
TGTGCCAGCAGCTTGAACAGGGCCCTTAGGGAGCAGTACTTC
>NA|TRBV19|TRBJ1-3|NA
CASSITYSGNTIYF
TGTGCCAGTAGTATCACCTACTCTGGAAACACCATATATTTT
>NA|TRBV6-5|TRBJ2-7|TRBD2
CASSYGTSGGYEQYF
TGTGCCAGCAGTTACGGGACTAGCGGGGGCTACGAGCAGTACTTC
>few|TRBV11-3|TRBJ2-7|NA
CASSPGDGSYEQYF
TGTGCCAGCAGCCCGGGGGACGGATCCTACGAGCAGTACTTC
>NA|TRBV27|TRBJ1-5|TRBD1
CASKAHTGDKPQHF
TGTGCCAGCAAAGCACACACAGGGGACAAGCCCCAGCATTTT
>NA|TRBV7-9|TRBJ2-1|TRBD1
CASSSRQGKNEQFF
TGTGCCAGCAGCTCGCGACAGGGGAAGAATGAGCAGTTCTTC
>once|TRBV18|TRBJ2-1|TRBD2
CASSPQRALAANNEQFF
TGTGCCAGCTCACCTCAACGCGCACTAGCGGCAAACAATGAGCAGTTCTTC
>NA|TRBV6-1|TRBJ1-2|TRBD1
CASSEGDRRFYGYTF
TGTGCCAGCAGTGAGGGGGACAGGAGGTTCTATGGCTACACCTTC
>NA|TRBV5-6|TRBJ1-2|NA
CASSLEGVGTHGYTF
TGTGCCAGCAGCTTGGAGGGGGTCGGGACCCATGGCTACACCTTC
>NA|TRBV10-3|TRBJ1-1|NA
CAIADSLTPEAFF
TGTGCCATTGCGGACAGTTTGACCCCTGAAGCTTTCTTT
>NA|TRBV6-5|TRBJ2-7|NA
CASSYSFPGYEQYF
TGTGCCAGCAGTTACTCGTTTCCAGGCTACGAGCAGTACTTC
>NA|TRBV18|TRBJ1-2|TRBD1
CASSPPTGSGYTF
TGTGCCAGCTCACCTCCGACAGGGAGTGGCTACACCTTC
>NA|TRBV5-1|TRBJ2-7|NA
CASSLEGSPWYEQYF
TGCGCCAGCAGCTTGGAGGGGTCCCCCTGGTACGAGCAGTACTTC
>NA|TRBV10-3|TRBJ1-1|NA
CAISGVGGSTEAFF
TGTGCCATCAGTGGGGTGGGGGGAAGCACTGAAGCTTTCTTT
>NA|TRBV7-2|TRBJ2-3|NA
CASSRGRVAVSSTDTQYF
TGTGCCAGCAGCCGAGGTCGCGTAGCGGTATCTAGCACAGATACGCAGTATTTT
>NA|TRBV9|TRBJ2-5|TRBD2
CASSVSLAGAWGETQYF
TGTGCCAGCAGCGTATCACTAGCGGGAGCCTGGGGGGAGACCCAGTACTTC
>few|TRBV6-5|TRBJ2-7|NA
CASSPRPGSYEQYF
TGTGCCAGCAGCCCCCGGCCTGGGAGCTACGAGCAGTACTTC
>NA|TRBV30|TRBJ1-2|TRBD1
CAWSVGTGKSTF
TGTGCCTGGAGTGTGGGGACAGGGAAATCCACCTTC
>NA|TRBV6-5|TRBJ2-5|NA
CASSPGTKETQYF
TGTGCCAGCAGTCCCGGGACAAAAGAGACCCAGTACTTC
>NA|TRBV19|TRBJ2-3|NA
CASSHTGTGVGDTQYF
TGTGCCAGTAGTCATACCGGGACTGGGGTGGGAGATACGCAGTATTTT
>NA|TRBV7-7|TRBJ2-5|NA
CASSPSGPEETQYF
TGTGCCAGCAGTCCCTCAGGGCCCGAAGAGACCCAGTACTTC
>NA|TRBV6-6|TRBJ1-1|NA
CASSYGSTGYTEAFF
TGTGCCAGCAGTTACGGGTCTACAGGGTACACTGAAGCTTTCTTT
>NA|TRBV14|TRBJ1-4|NA
CASSQARREKLFF
TGTGCCAGCAGCCAAGCAAGGAGGGAAAAACTGTTTTTT
>NA|TRBV30|TRBJ2-7|NA
CAWSYGYEQYF
TGTGCCTGGAGTTACGGCTACGAGCAGTACTTC
>NA|TRBV5-1|TRBJ2-5|NA
CASSLEGETQYF
TGCGCCAGCAGCTTGGAGGGGGAGACCCAGTACTTC
>NA|TRBV2|TRBJ2-5|NA
CASRLAAETQYF
TGTGCCAGCAGACTAGCCGCAGAGACCCAGTACTTC